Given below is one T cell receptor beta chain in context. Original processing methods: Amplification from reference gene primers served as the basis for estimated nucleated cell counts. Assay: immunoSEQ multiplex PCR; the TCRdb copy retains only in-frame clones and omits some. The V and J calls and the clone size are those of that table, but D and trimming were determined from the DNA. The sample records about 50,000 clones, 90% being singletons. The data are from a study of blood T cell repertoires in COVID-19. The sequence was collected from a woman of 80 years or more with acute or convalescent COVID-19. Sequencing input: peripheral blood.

The CDR3 region is CATSDSSLASGLLVDTQYF. The CDR3 DNA follows: TGTGCCACCAGTGATTCCAGCTTGGCTAGCGGACTTTTGGTAGATACGCAGTATTTT. The rearrangement joins TRBV24-1 to TRBJ2-3, with TRBD2 matching 7 bases. Per the germline V gene, CDR1 is KGHDR and CDR2 is SFDVKD. The length of the CDR3 is 19 residues. Trimming took 2 bases from V and 5 from J; bases not matched to a gene: 18.